These 9 T cell receptor beta chains came from one sample sequenced in a study of blood T cell repertoires in COVID-19. Generated by immunoSEQ multiplex PCR, the TCRdb table keeps only in-frame clones and is missing some. The profile shows around 250,000 clones, 86% of them singletons. Sequenced material: peripheral blood. These receptors were obtained from an elderly man with acute or convalescent COVID-19.

On this clone: The sample holds other DNA sequences that translate to the same CDR3. The rearrangement joins TRBV29-1 to TRBJ1-5; 9 nucleotides agree with TRBD1. CDR3 length equals 13 residues. Per the germline V gene, CDR1 is SQVTM and CDR2 is ANQGSEA. V was pared by 5 bases and J by 2 bases, with 1 base of the junction left unmatched. CDR3 DNA sequence: TGCAGCGTTCGGACAGGGGGCAATCAGCCCCAGCATTTT. This sequence encodes CSVRTGGNQPQHF.

The CDR3: CASRTGGEKGYTF. CDR3 DNA: TGTGCCAGCAGGACAGGGGGCGAGAAAGGCTACACCTTC. This chain uses TRBV28 with TRBJ1-2; 10 bases line up with TRBD1. V shed 6 bases and J 8 bases; nucleotides not matched to a gene: 6. CDR3 size: 13 residues. The germline V gene has CDR1 MDHEN and CDR2 SYDVKM.

The V gene is TRBV3-1 (or the pseudogene TRBV3-2), the J gene TRBJ2-7; a possible D gene is TRBD2 (5 bases). From germline, CDR1 is LGHDT and CDR2 YNNKEL (reference sequence). Trimming cost V 1 base and J 1 base, with 14 bases left between them. The CDR3 length is 16 residues. The CDR3 sequence is CASSQAGGPVSYEQYF. As DNA, the CDR3 is TGTGCCAGCAGCCAAGCGGGCGGGCCGGTTTCCTACGAGCAGTACTTC.

V gene TRBV28 combines with J gene TRBJ2-2, with 7 positions matching TRBD1. The J segment lost 0 bases and the V segment lost 11 bases, leaving 0 bases of the junction unmatched. Germline CDR1 MDHEN, CDR2 SYDVKM. The CDR3 extends over 12 amino acids. Here the CDR3 DNA reads TGTGCCGGGACAGCGAACACCGGGGAGCTGTTTTTT. Amino acid sequence: CAGTANTGELFF.

This clone was found a few times. The rearrangement links TRBV7-9 to TRBJ2-1; D perhaps matches TRBD2 (5 bases). Germline values: CDR1 SEHNR, CDR2 FQNEAQ (reference sequence). The V gene lost 5 bases and the J gene lost 3 bases, with 5 bases spanning the gap. The CDR3 length is 12 residues. The CDR3 DNA sequence: TGTGCCAGCAGCCGGGACTACAATGAGCAGTTCTTC. Amino acids: CASSRDYNEQFF.

The chain is built from TRBV7-9 and TRBJ1-5; tentative D call: TRBD1 (5 bases). The CDR3 length is 14 residues. V was clipped by 5 bases and J by 6 bases, with 14 bases between them. Germline V gives CDR1 SEHNR, CDR2 FQNEAQ (reference sequence). The CDR3 sequence: CASSRFRVLQPQHF. The CDR3 DNA is TGTGCCAGCAGCCGATTCAGGGTGCTTCAGCCCCAGCATTTT. Filled out from reference TRBV7-9 and TRBJ1-5, the complete variable domain reads DTGVSQNPRHKITKRGQNVTFRCDPISEHNRLYWYRQTLGQGPEFLTYFQNEAQLEKSRLLSDRFSAERPKGSFSTLEIQRTEQGDSAMYLCASSRFRVLQPQHFGDGTRLSIL.

The chain combines TRBV21-1 with TRBJ1-6; TRBD1 is the table's D call and was not checked against the DNA. TRBV21-1 is given as a pseudogene. The CDR3 has 16 residues. CDR3 in DNA: TGTGCCAGCAGCAAAGTACGACAGGCCCTTAATTCACCCCTCCACTTT. As protein: CASSKVRQALNSPLHF.

This clone was seen once. The rearrangement joins TRBV27 to TRBJ1-6; D possibly corresponds to TRBD1 (6 bases). The germline V gene has CDR1 MNHEY and CDR2 SMNVEV (reference sequence). This CDR3 is 14 amino acids long. Trimming removed 3 bases at V and 8 bases at J, with 11 bases between. In DNA, the CDR3 is TGTGCCAGCAGTTTCGGGGGGGCTTATTCACCCCTCCACTTT. Translating it yields CASSFGGAYSPLHF.

The chain links TRBV9 to TRBJ1-6, with D uncertain. The V end was cut by 0 bases, the J end by 7 bases, with 8 bases between. CDR3 size: 14 residues. The germline CDR1 and CDR2 sequences are SGDLS and YYNGEE. The CDR3 DNA is TGTGCCAGCAGCGTAGGAGGGATCAATTCACCCCTCCACTTT. Translated: CASSVGGINSPLHF.